The 30 T cell receptor beta chains reported below all come from one sample, sequenced in a study of T-cell memory formation after mild COVID-19. TCRdb redid the calling of the 5' RACE reads with MiXCR, one entry per CDR3 protein. The sample has 150,000 to 200,000 distinct CDR3 sequences; about 14% are singletons. The sequencing sample was made of PBMCs or a T cell subset sorted from them (not recorded which). These receptors were obtained from an adult woman who had mild COVID-19 (a few samples of this study predate the infection). Cell type and time point are not known.

The gene calls are TRBV12-3 or TRBV12-4 and TRBJ2-2; the match to TRBD2 covers 13 bases. The CDR3 extends over 17 amino acids. V was clipped by 6 bases and J by 5 bases; unmatched bases: 9. CDR3 nucleotides: TGTGCCAGCAGGGGGACTAGCGGGAAGAGAGGGACCGGGGAGCTGTTTTTT. Translation: CASRGTSGKRGTGELFF.

This clonotype was found a few times. This sequence joins TRBV4-1 and TRBJ2-1; D is possibly TRBD2 (5 bases). The CDR3 spans 16 residues. Trimming took off 5 bases at V and 4 bases at J, with 18 bases between the two ends. The germline CDR1 and CDR2 sequences are MGHRA and YSYEKL. CDR3 DNA: TGCGCCAGCAGCTACGTCCCAGCGGAGCTATACAATGAGCAGTTCTTC. Translating it yields CASSYVPAELYNEQFF.

This rearrangement joins TRBV12-3 or TRBV12-4 to TRBJ2-1; D unresolved. The CDR3 is made up of 11 amino acids. V was clipped by 5 bases and J by 10 bases, with 9 bases between them. The CDR3 spells CASSNRAEQFF. DNA for the CDR3: TGTGCCAGCAGTAACCGGGCCGAGCAGTTCTTC.

The chain couples TRBV30 to TRBJ1-5; 7 bases align to TRBD1. This CDR3 is 15 amino acids long. Germline trimming cut 3 bases from V and 3 bases from J; bases unmatched to any gene: 8. The germline V gene has CDR1 GTSNPN and CDR2 SVGIG (reference sequence). The CDR3 loop is CAWRTPGGANQPQHF. CDR3 coding DNA: TGTGCCTGGAGAACCCCAGGGGGTGCCAATCAGCCCCAGCATTTT.

V gene TRBV6-2 or TRBV6-3 combines with J gene TRBJ1-2; D ambiguous. Deletions cut 8 bases from V and 6 bases from J, with 16 bases between. CDR1 is MNHEY, CDR2 SVGEGT, per germline. This CDR3 region has 13 residues. CDR3 bases: TGTGCCAGCTCCATACCGGGAAAAGATGGCTACACCTTC. Translating it yields CASSIPGKDGYTF.

This clonotype was detected only a few times. This sequence joins TRBV30 and TRBJ1-1; D is ambiguous. The V gene lost 0 bases and the J gene lost 11 bases, with 10 bases spanning the gap. Germline V lookup: CDR1 GTSNPN, CDR2 SVGIG (reference sequence). The CDR3 is 11 amino acids. This chain's CDR3 is CAWSVRLYAFF. Written as DNA, the CDR3 is TGTGCCTGGAGTGTACGGCTGTATGCTTTCTTT.

In its sample, this clonotype was seen a few times. The chain combines TRBV19 with TRBJ2-2; 8 bases agree with TRBD2. Germline CDR1 and CDR2: LNHDA and SQIVND (reference sequence). V shed 10 bases, J shed 1 base, and the junction held 5 bases outside the gene matches. The CDR3 runs to 14 residues. The DNA of the CDR3 is TGTGCCACGATTAGCGGGATGAACACCGGGGAGCTGTTTTTT. Translated: CATISGMNTGELFF.

This clonotype was seen only a few times. The chain joins TRBV5-1 to TRBJ1-6; D not certain. Germline assignment: CDR1 SGHRS and CDR2 YFSETQ. Trimming removed 4 bases at V and 4 bases at J, with 18 bases between. This CDR3 is 17 amino acids long. DNA for the CDR3: TGCGCCAGCAGCCACGGGGTCTGGACGGAGTATAATTCACCCCTCCACTTT. Its protein product is CASSHGVWTEYNSPLHF. The full variable domain, rest sourced from reference TRBV5-1 and TRBJ1-6, is KAGVTQTPRYLIKTRGQQVTLSCSPISGHRSVSWYQQTPGQGLQFLFEYFSETQRNKGNFPGRFSGRQFSNSRSEMNVSTLELGDSALYLCASSHGVWTEYNSPLHFGNGTRLTVT.

This chain connects TRBV7-8 to TRBJ2-2; D may be TRBD1 or TRBD2 (6 bases each). V was trimmed by 2 bases and J by 7 bases, leaving 14 bases between them. Germline CDR1 and CDR2: SGHVS and FQNEAQ. The CDR3 runs 15 residues. CDR3 residues: CASSLNEGGGGELFF. CDR3 DNA sequence: TGTGCCAGCAGCTTAAACGAGGGGGGTGGCGGGGAGCTGTTTTTT.

This clonotype was recorded a few times. The genes are TRBV11-1 and TRBJ1-2, with 8 bases lining up with TRBD1. The germline gives CDR1 SGHAT, CDR2 FQDESV (reference sequence). The CDR3 is made up of 17 amino acids. Germline trimming cut 5 bases from V and 4 bases from J; bases unmatched to any gene: 15. CDR3: CASSLRTGTKYLYGYTF. Here the CDR3 DNA reads TGTGCCAGCAGCCTCCGGACAGGGACCAAATACCTCTATGGCTACACCTTC.

This chain uses TRBV27 with TRBJ2-3; D is unclear. V was cut by 7 bases and J by 0 bases, with 5 bases left in between. CDR3 length: 12 residues. Germline V gives CDR1 MNHEY, CDR2 SMNVEV (reference sequence). CDR3 region: CASTSSTDTQYF. DNA for the CDR3: TGTGCCAGCACATCCAGCACAGATACGCAGTATTTT.

The gene calls are TRBV12-3 or TRBV12-4 and TRBJ1-1; D is undetermined. The CDR3 spans 15 residues. Trimming removed 5 bases at V and 1 base at J, with 14 bases between. The CDR3 DNA reads as TGTGCCAGCAGTCCCCTGAGGCACCCGAACACTGAAGCTTTCTTT. This encodes CASSPLRHPNTEAFF.

This clonotype came up many times. This chain links TRBV12-3 or TRBV12-4 with TRBJ2-3, with 15 bases that match TRBD2. With 2 bases clipped from V and 4 bases from J, the junction kept 7 bases outside the gene matches. This CDR3 contains 18 residues. The CDR3 sequence is CASSLTAGTSGRSDTQYF. CDR3 nucleotide sequence: TGTGCCAGCAGTTTAACGGCCGGGACTAGCGGGAGGTCAGATACGCAGTATTTT.

There are a few counts of this clonotype. The V gene is TRBV6-5, the J gene TRBJ2-7; a possible D gene is TRBD1 (6 bases). Germline V gene sequence: CDR1 MNHEY, CDR2 SVGAGI. Trimming took 0 bases from V and 4 from J, leaving 13 bases between them. The CDR3 is made up of 15 amino acids. The DNA for the CDR3 is TGTGCCAGCAGTTACTCGCTACTCCAGGGGTACGAGCAGTACTTC. Translating it yields CASSYSLLQGYEQYF.

The chain uses TRBV4-1 and TRBJ1-2; 10 nucleotides match TRBD1. V gave up 1 base and J gave up 8 bases; unmatched junction bases: 10. The germline gives CDR1 MGHRA, CDR2 YSYEKL. The CDR3 contains 16 residues. The CDR3 sequence: CASSQVEMGQGIGYTF. The CDR3 DNA is TGCGCCAGCAGCCAAGTTGAAATGGGACAGGGGATAGGCTACACCTTC.

The chain joins TRBV10-2 to TRBJ2-1; 10 bases are shared with TRBD1. Unmatched junction bases numbered 8, after V lost 5 bases and J lost 7 bases. The CDR3 runs 15 residues. CDR1 is WSHSY, CDR2 SAAADI, per germline. As DNA, the CDR3 is TGCGCCAGCAGTTGGACAGGGGGAACCACGAATGAGCAGTTCTTC. Translated, it gives CASSWTGGTTNEQFF.

This chain uses TRBV2 with TRBJ2-7; D may correspond to TRBD1 or TRBD2 (6 bases each). This CDR3 contains 16 residues. Trimming shortened V by 0 bases and J by 1 base, and 13 bases separated the two germline ends. CDR1 and CDR2 from the germline V gene are SNHLY and FYNNEI. The CDR3: CASSEAGGYTSYEQYF. The CDR3 region has the DNA TGTGCCAGCAGTGAAGCGGGGGGCTATACTTCCTACGAGCAGTACTTC.

The V call is TRBV3-1, the J call TRBJ2-1, with 7 bases fitting TRBD1. V trimming: 0 bases; J trimming: 5 bases; junction bases outside the gene matches: 7. The CDR3 contains 16 residues. The germline V gene has CDR1 LGHDT and CDR2 YNNKEL (reference sequence). CDR3 DNA sequence: TGTGCCAGCAGCCAAGATGTACAGGGGAAGGACAATGAGCAGTTCTTC. Its translation is CASSQDVQGKDNEQFF.

This clonotype has just a few counts. The V gene is TRBV18, the J gene TRBJ2-7, with 10 bases aligning to TRBD1. CDR3 length: 17 residues. V was pared by 3 bases and J by 4 bases, with 12 bases of the junction left unmatched. CDR1 KGHSH and CDR2 LQKENI come from the germline V gene. CDR3 amino acids: CASSPRISGTGEYEQYF. CDR3 DNA sequence: TGTGCCAGCTCACCGCGAATATCCGGGACAGGGGAGTACGAGCAGTACTTC.

V gene TRBV15 combines with J gene TRBJ2-5; 9 bases are shared with TRBD1. CDR1 is LNHNV and CDR2 is YYDKDF in the germline V gene (reference sequence). The CDR3 is 16 residues long. V dropped 2 bases and J dropped 4; count of bases not matched to a gene: 8. CDR3 in amino acids: CATSRRPDRGRETQYF. The CDR3 DNA follows: TGTGCCACCAGCAGAAGACCAGACAGGGGGAGAGAGACCCAGTACTTC.

The chain couples TRBV25-1 to TRBJ2-5; 11 positions agree with TRBD2. Per germline, CDR1 MGHDK and CDR2 SYGVNS. V shed 0 bases and J 5 bases; nucleotides not matched to a gene: 2. The CDR3 extends over 15 amino acids. The CDR3 nucleotides are TGTGCCAGCAGTGAATACACTAGCGGGAGTGAGACCCAGTACTTC. Translated: CASSEYTSGSETQYF.

Only one count was recorded for this clonotype. The chain couples TRBV27 to TRBJ1-2; 8 bases are a match to TRBD1. Germline V gives CDR1 MNHEY, CDR2 SMNVEV (reference sequence). The trim removed 4 bases at V and 8 bases at J, leaving 6 bases unmatched. The CDR3 length is 13 residues. The CDR3 here is CASSSDRVEGYTF. The DNA for the CDR3 is TGTGCCAGCAGTTCGGACAGGGTAGAAGGCTACACCTTC.

This clonotype was detected only a few times. The chain is built from TRBV4-1 and TRBJ2-7; 8 positions match TRBD1. The CDR3 has 16 residues. Germline lookup yields CDR1 MGHRA and CDR2 YSYEKL. V gave up 4 bases and J gave up 3 bases; unmatched junction bases: 11. CDR3: CASSPKGTGGLYEQYF. The DNA of the CDR3 is TGCGCCAGCAGCCCAAAGGGAACAGGGGGGCTCTACGAGCAGTACTTC.

V and J are TRBV5-6 and TRBJ1-1, with D perhaps matching TRBD1 (6 bases). V lost 0 bases, J lost 1 base, and 19 bases lay in between. The germline V gene has CDR1 SGHDT and CDR2 YYEEEE. The CDR3 is 18 residues long. CDR3 nucleotide sequence: TGTGCCAGCAGCTTGGCTAGATACGGGGGCCTTACGAACACTGAAGCTTTCTTT. Its translation is CASSLARYGGLTNTEAFF.

This clonotype has only a few counts. This chain uses TRBV7-6 with TRBJ2-2; D is uncertain. The CDR3 loop spans 15 amino acids. In germline, CDR1 is SGHVS, CDR2 FNYEAQ. V gave up 5 bases and J gave up 6 bases, with 16 bases separating them. The CDR3 DNA reads as TGTGCCAGCAGCCTAAGGAGATCTGCCGCCGGGGAGCTGTTTTTT. Protein sequence: CASSLRRSAAGELFF.

In DNA form, the CDR3 reads TGCAGTGCTAGAGTCCCCGGGGGAGCCAAAAACATTCAGTACTTC. Translation gives CSARVPGGAKNIQYF. The chain links TRBV20-1 to TRBJ2-4, with TRBD2 as a possible D gene (6 bases). CDR1 and CDR2 from the germline V gene are DFQATT and SNEGSKA (reference sequence). This CDR3 is built from 15 residues. Trimming removed 1 base from V and 0 bases from J, with 10 bases in between.

This chain connects TRBV5-6 to TRBJ2-1; maybe TRBD2 (5 bases). The CDR3 extends over 13 amino acids. Trimming left V 0 bases short and J 7 bases short, with 8 bases between. CDR1 and CDR2 from the germline V gene are SGHDT and YYEEEE. CDR3 nucleotides: TGTGCCAGCAGCTTGGGAATAGCGAATGAGCAGTTCTTC. Translated: CASSLGIANEQFF.

This clonotype appeared a few times. The chain recombines TRBV6-5 with TRBJ1-1; D not certain. The germline CDR1 and CDR2 sequences are MNHEY and SVGAGI. V gave up 4 bases and J gave up 1 base, with 10 bases separating them. The CDR3 length is 14 residues. CDR3 region: CASSLATENTEAFF. The CDR3 coding sequence is TGTGCCAGCAGTTTAGCGACGGAGAACACTGAAGCTTTCTTT.

This clonotype was counted a few times. The chain is built from TRBV29-1 and TRBJ2-1; weak D call: TRBD1 (5 bases). The germline V and J ends were trimmed by 5 bases and 2 bases, with 13 bases remaining between them. The CDR3 runs to 14 residues. Germline CDR1 and CDR2: SQVTM and ANQGSEA. The CDR3 DNA is TGCAGCGTTCCAGGGTACTGGACCTACAATGAGCAGTTCTTC. It codes for CSVPGYWTYNEQFF.

The sample holds a few counts of this clonotype. The chain recombines TRBV24-1 with TRBJ2-1; 9 bases align to TRBD1. This CDR3 is built from 15 residues. The germline V gene has CDR1 KGHDR and CDR2 SFDVKD. V shed 4 bases and J 4 bases; nucleotides not matched to a gene: 4. The CDR3 loop is CATSELDRGYNEQFF. The CDR3 nucleotides read TGTGCCACCAGTGAACTGGACAGGGGATACAATGAGCAGTTCTTC.